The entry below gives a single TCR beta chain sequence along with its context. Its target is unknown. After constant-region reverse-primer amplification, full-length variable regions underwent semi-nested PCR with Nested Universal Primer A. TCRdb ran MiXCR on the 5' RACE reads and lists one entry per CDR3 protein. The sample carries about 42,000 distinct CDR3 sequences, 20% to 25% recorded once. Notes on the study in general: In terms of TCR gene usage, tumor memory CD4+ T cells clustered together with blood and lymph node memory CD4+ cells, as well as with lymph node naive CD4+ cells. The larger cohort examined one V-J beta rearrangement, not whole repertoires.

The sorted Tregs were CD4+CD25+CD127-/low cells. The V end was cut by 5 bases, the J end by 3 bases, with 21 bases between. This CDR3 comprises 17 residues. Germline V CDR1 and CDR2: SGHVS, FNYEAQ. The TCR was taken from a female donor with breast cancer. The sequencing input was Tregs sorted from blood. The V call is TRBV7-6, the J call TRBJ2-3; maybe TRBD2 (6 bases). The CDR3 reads CASSHTGGSKVTDTQYF. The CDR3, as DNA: TGTGCCAGCAGCCATACCGGAGGGAGTAAAGTGACAGATACGCAGTATTTT.